The 9 T cell receptor beta chains given below trace back to one sample, sequenced in a study of blood T cell repertoires in COVID-19. Data came from immunoSEQ multiplex PCR; TCRdb stores just in-frame clones and leaves some out. The table has around 340,000 clones, more than 70% seen once; the top ten hold about 3%. Sequenced input: peripheral blood. These receptors all come from a young man with active or convalescent COVID-19.

The rearrangement links TRBV19 to TRBJ2-5, with D tentatively TRBD2 (6 bases). The germline V and J ends were trimmed by 2 bases and 4 bases, with 11 bases remaining between them. CDR3 length equals 14 residues. Germline V gene lookup returns CDR1 LNHDA and CDR2 SQIVND (reference sequence). The CDR3 reads CASSISEGRETQYF. CDR3 sequence (DNA): TGTGCCAGTAGTATATCGGAGGGGCGAGAGACCCAGTACTTC.

The chain uses TRBV19 and TRBJ1-1; TRBD1 might be the D (5 bases). This CDR3 comprises 17 residues. Germline V gene sequence: CDR1 LNHDA, CDR2 SQIVND (reference sequence). V was cut by 6 bases and J by 1 base, with 21 bases left in between. The CDR3 protein is CASSQVYIGGENTEAFF. The CDR3 DNA sequence: TGTGCCAGTAGCCAAGTATATATCGGGGGGGAGAACACTGAAGCTTTCTTT.

This rearrangement joins TRBV21-1 to TRBJ2-2; the table's TRBD1 call for D was not verified on the DNA. TRBV21-1 is shown as a pseudogene. The CDR3 runs 17 residues. The CDR3 DNA is TGTGCCAGCAGCAAAGGGGGTCCCCCAGGGTCCACCGGGGAGCTGTTTTTT. This sequence encodes CASSKGGPPGSTGELFF.

V and J are TRBV6-5 and TRBJ2-3; possibly TRBD1 for D (6 bases). The V end lost 6 bases, the J end lost 0 bases, and 13 bases lay between the germline ends. The germline CDR1 and CDR2 sequences are MNHEY and SVGAGI. This CDR3 has 15 amino acids. CDR3 nucleotide sequence: TGTGCCAGCAGCCCACAGGGTCTGAGCACAGATACGCAGTATTTT. This encodes CASSPQGLSTDTQYF.

V is TRBV7-6 and J is TRBJ2-3; 9 bases agree with TRBD2. From germline, CDR1 is SGHVS and CDR2 FNYEAQ. V lost 0 bases, J lost 2 bases, and 6 bases stayed unmatched. This CDR3 contains 17 residues. Here the CDR3 reads CASSLAGLAGHTDTQYF. CDR3 nucleotides: TGTGCCAGCAGCTTAGCGGGGCTAGCGGGGCACACAGATACGCAGTATTTT.

The V and J genes are TRBV10-3 and TRBJ2-7; 10 bases match TRBD1. Germline lookup yields CDR1 ENHRY and CDR2 SYGVKD. The V and J ends lost 7 bases and 5 bases, in that order; junction bases with no gene match: 11. The CDR3 length is 15 residues. CDR3 residues: CAITHGTGDRNEQYF. For the CDR3, the DNA is TGTGCCATCACCCATGGGACAGGGGATCGAAACGAGCAGTACTTC.

The genes are TRBV7-9 and TRBJ2-7; weak D call: TRBD2 (6 bases). Per germline, CDR1 SEHNR and CDR2 FQNEAQ (reference sequence). The CDR3 is 13 residues long. V lost 5 bases and J 2 bases, leaving 10 bases between the germline ends. The CDR3, as DNA: TGTGCCAGCAGCAGTGGACTACCCTACGAGCAGTACTTC. This codes for CASSSGLPYEQYF.

This clone showed up just once. The rearrangement joins TRBV19 to TRBJ2-7, with 9 positions matching TRBD1. J gave up 6 bases and V 8 bases, and 14 bases lay outside the gene matches. This CDR3 has 15 residues. CDR1 is LNHDA and CDR2 is SQIVND in the germline V gene (reference sequence). CDR3 nucleotide sequence: TGTGCCAGTTGCCCGTTAACAGGGGGCGTATCCGAGCAGTACTTC. Residues: CASCPLTGGVSEQYF. Supplemented by reference TRBV19 and TRBJ2-7, the full variable domain reads DGGITQSPKYLFRKEGQNVTLSCEQNLNHDAMYWYRQDPGQGLRLIYYSQIVNDFQKGDIAEGYSVSREKKESFPLTVTSAQKNPTAFYLCASCPLTGGVSEQYFGPGTRLTVT.

This chain connects TRBV4-1 to TRBJ2-1; 15 positions match TRBD2. There are 18 residues in the CDR3. Germline CDR1 is MGHRA and CDR2 is YSYEKL. V shed 1 base and J 9 bases; nucleotides not matched to a gene: 10. CDR3 nucleotides: TGCGCCAGCAGCCAAGCTTACGCTGGACTAGCGGGAGGGCGTGAGCAGTTCTTC. Translated: CASSQAYAGLAGGREQFF.